The entry below gives a single T cell receptor beta chain sequence along with its context. Its target is not known. The PCR was carried out with 60 Vbeta primers and 13 Jbeta primers. Assay: immunoSEQ multiplex PCR; the TCRdb copy retains only in-frame clones and omits some. The data hold over 100,000 clones, with 73% observed a single time. The sample originates from a study of cytomegalovirus exposure and HLA in healthy donors. From germline, CDR1 is SGHRS and CDR2 YFSETQ. V was trimmed by 6 bases and J by 3 bases, leaving 12 bases between them. This CDR3 is built from 14 residues. Study-wide findings and caveats: Cytomegalovirus status was reportedly diagnosed by the classifier with high specificity and sensitivity. Cytomegalovirus association was assigned to about 150 TCR beta chains.

The gene calls are TRBV5-1 and TRBJ2-2; tentative D call: TRBD2 (6 bases). The sequenced sample consisted of PBMCs. The clonotype was recovered from a man aged 35-49 years in good health and CMV-seronegative. The CDR3 region has the DNA TGCGCCAGCAACCCCGGGGGACACACCGGGGAGCTGTTTTTT. Its protein is CASNPGGHTGELFF.